This TCR beta chain is drawn from a study of regulatory T cells in long-lasting Graves disease. The J segment lost 1 base and the V segment lost 4 bases, leaving 13 bases of the junction unmatched. The CDR3 length is 17 residues. Germline V gene data show CDR1 as SGHRS and CDR2 as YFSETQ. Assembly of TCR beta libraries relied on iRepertoire HTBI primers together with Arm-PCR of CDR3 regions. TCRdb passed the multiplex PCR reads through MiXCR, listing each CDR3 protein once. The sample lists about 210,000 distinct CDR3 sequences, roughly 19% occurring once. Sample time point: newly diagnosed GD, antithyroid drugs for less than 3 months. The TCR library used RNA extracted from PBMCs. The same data also went into a second study, on T cells in Graves' hyperthyroidism and ophthalmopathy. This second study says: Most thyroid clonotypes with frequency above 0.001 were detected in blood. A median roughly six months before onset, the model predicted ophthalmopathy.

The V gene is TRBV5-1, the J gene TRBJ1-1, with TRBD1 identical over 7 bases. This specimen consisted of peripheral blood mononuclear cells (PBMCs), obtained at new diagnosis, from a patient treated with antithyroid drugs. This TCR was sampled from a woman between 25 and 40 years old with Graves disease. The CDR3 DNA is TGCGCCAGCAGCCAGGAGGAGGCGGGACAGAGGAACACTGAAGCTTTCTTT. Encoded protein: CASSQEEAGQRNTEAFF.